This TCR beta chain was sequenced for a study of CXCR3-negative and CXCR3-positive naive CD8 T cells. Findings and limits, study-wide: Hydrophobicity of TRB CDR3s was greater in CXCR3-positive naive cells than in CXCR3-negative naive cells. Within a donor, both naive subsets shared TRBV-TRBJ usage, unlike memory cells. Naive subsets did not differ in surface CD5, and TRB CDR3 properties served to infer TCR strength. Diversity ran similarly high across both naive subsets but far lower in memory CD8+ cells.

The authors gated naive CD8+ T cells as CD45RO-CCR7+CD27+CD95-. Regarding this clonotype: Its matching antigen is unknown.

The CDR3 covers 13 residues. Germline V gene sequence: CDR1 SQVTM, CDR2 ANQGSEA. The method, 5' RACE with UMI labels, was used to prepare the TRB cDNA libraries. TCRdb derives one entry per CDR3 protein from the 5' RACE reads, leaving out DNA. In all, the sample yields over 55,000 distinct CDR3 sequences. What was sequenced was naive CXCR3+ CD8+ T cells from blood. Subset in this sample: CD45RO-CCR7+CD27+CD95- naive CD8+ T cells expressing CXCR3 (TNR3+). The source is a human donor in good health. Some clones in this sample may be carry-over from other donors' samples. The V and J genes are TRBV29-1 and TRBJ2-7. The CDR3 spells CSVRAASRDEQYF.